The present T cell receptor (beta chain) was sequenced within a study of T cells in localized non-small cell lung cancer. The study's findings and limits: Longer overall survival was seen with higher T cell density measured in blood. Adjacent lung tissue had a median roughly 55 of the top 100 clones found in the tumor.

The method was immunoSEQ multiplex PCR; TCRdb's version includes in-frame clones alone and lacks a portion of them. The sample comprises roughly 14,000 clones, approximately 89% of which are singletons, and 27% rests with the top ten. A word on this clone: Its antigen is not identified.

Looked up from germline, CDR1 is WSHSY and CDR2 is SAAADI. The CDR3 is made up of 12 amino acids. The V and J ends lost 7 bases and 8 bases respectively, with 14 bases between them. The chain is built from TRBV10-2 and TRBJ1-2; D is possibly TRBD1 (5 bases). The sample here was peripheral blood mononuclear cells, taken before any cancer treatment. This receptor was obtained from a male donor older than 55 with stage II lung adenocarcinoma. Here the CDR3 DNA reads TGCGCCAGCACCTCCGGGGGGTTGGGCTACACCTTC. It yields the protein CASTSGGLGYTF.